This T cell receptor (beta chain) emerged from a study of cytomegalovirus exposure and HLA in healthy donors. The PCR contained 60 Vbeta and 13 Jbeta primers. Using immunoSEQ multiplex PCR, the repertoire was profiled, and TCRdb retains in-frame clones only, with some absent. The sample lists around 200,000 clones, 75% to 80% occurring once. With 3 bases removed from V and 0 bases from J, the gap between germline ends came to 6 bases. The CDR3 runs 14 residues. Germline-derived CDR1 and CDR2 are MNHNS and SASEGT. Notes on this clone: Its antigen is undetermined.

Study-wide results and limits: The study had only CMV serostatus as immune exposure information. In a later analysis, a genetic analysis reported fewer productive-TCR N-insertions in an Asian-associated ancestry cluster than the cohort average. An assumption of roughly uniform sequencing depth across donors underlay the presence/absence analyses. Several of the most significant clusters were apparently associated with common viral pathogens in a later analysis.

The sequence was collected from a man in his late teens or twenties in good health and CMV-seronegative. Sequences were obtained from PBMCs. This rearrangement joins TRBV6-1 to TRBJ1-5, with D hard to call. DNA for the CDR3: TGTGCCAGCAGTGATGGCAGTAGCAATCAGCCCCAGCATTTT. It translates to CASSDGSSNQPQHF.